Below, 23 T cell receptor beta chains from the same sample are listed, as sequenced in a study of T cell changes during pregnancy in multiple sclerosis. Produced via immunoSEQ multiplex PCR; TCRdb's table is partial and in-frame only. The repertoire consists of over 70,000 clones, with roughly 90% occurring once and the leading ten covering 1.5% to 2%. The sequencing here drew on peripheral blood, taken in the first trimester of pregnancy. All receptors come from a female donor in good health, enrolled as a control in a pregnancy study.

The chain combines TRBV5-1 with TRBJ2-2, with TRBD2 matching 8 bases. The ends lost 0 bases at V and 5 bases at J; junction bases unmatched: 9. The CDR3 is 17 amino acids. Germline loops: CDR1 SGHRS, CDR2 YFSETQ. This CDR3 is CASSLESRGARTGELFF. DNA for the CDR3: TGCGCCAGCAGCTTGGAGTCGCGGGGGGCACGGACCGGGGAGCTGTTTTTT.

The J gene is TRBJ1-3, the V gene TRBV2; perhaps TRBD1 as D (5 bases). Germline V gives CDR1 SNHLY, CDR2 FYNNEI. This CDR3 has 14 amino acids. Trimming removed 7 bases from V and 2 bases from J, with 12 bases in between. The CDR3 reads CASNLQGTGNTIYF. The CDR3 DNA is TGTGCCAGCAATCTCCAGGGAACTGGAAACACCATATATTTT.

The chain is built from TRBV5-1 and TRBJ2-7; D perhaps matches TRBD2 (6 bases). Germline-derived CDR1 and CDR2 are SGHRS and YFSETQ. Trimming stripped 3 bases from V and 0 bases from J, with 10 bases between. There are 14 residues in the CDR3. The CDR3 here is CASSSGGVSYEQYF. In DNA, the CDR3 is TGCGCCAGCAGCTCGGGCGGGGTCTCCTACGAGCAGTACTTC.

The chain combines TRBV5-1 with TRBJ2-3; D is perhaps TRBD2 (5 bases). CDR1 and CDR2 (germline): SGHRS, YFSETQ. The ends were cut back, 3 bases at V and 6 bases at J, with 17 bases in the middle. The CDR3 is 15 residues long. CDR3 nucleotides: TGCGCCAGCAGCTCCACGAGAGGGAGTGGTGATACGCAGTATTTT. It specifies CASSSTRGSGDTQYF.

The chain links TRBV2 to TRBJ2-3, with a weak D call TRBD2 (5 bases). CDR3 length: 14 amino acids. Germline loops: CDR1 SNHLY, CDR2 FYNNEI. The germline V and J ends were trimmed by 6 bases and 2 bases, with 12 bases remaining between them. CDR3 residues: CASSLGKSTDTQYF. The CDR3 nucleotides are TGTGCCAGCAGCCTCGGGAAATCCACAGATACGCAGTATTTT.

The J gene is TRBJ2-1, the V gene TRBV19, with 7 bases that match TRBD2. Looked up from germline, CDR1 is LNHDA and CDR2 is SQIVND (reference sequence). The V and J ends lost 3 bases and 0 bases, in that order; junction bases with no gene match: 5. CDR3 length equals 16 residues. This CDR3 is CASSMTSRSSYNEQFF. The DNA for the CDR3 is TGTGCCAGTAGTATGACTAGCCGCAGCTCCTACAATGAGCAGTTCTTC.

This sequence joins TRBV7-9 and TRBJ2-5; unclear D gene. Germline V gives CDR1 SEHNR, CDR2 FQNEAQ (reference sequence). The CDR3 sequence is 10 residues long. The V end lost 5 bases, the J end lost 5 bases, and 3 bases lay between the germline ends. CDR3 protein: CASSLETQYF. In DNA form, the CDR3 reads TGTGCCAGCAGCCTGGAGACCCAGTACTTC.

This chain links TRBV7-2 with TRBJ2-5; 7 bases are a match to TRBD1. Losses at the gene ends were 5 bases for V and 4 bases for J; bases not matched to a gene: 10. Germline V CDR1 and CDR2: SGHTA, FQGNSA. The CDR3 spans 15 residues. Here the CDR3 DNA reads TGTGCCAGCAGCGCCCGACAGGGTCGTGGAGAGACCCAGTACTTC. Protein: CASSARQGRGETQYF.

The chain employs TRBV28 and TRBJ1-4, with a possible D match to TRBD1 (6 bases). There are 16 residues in the CDR3. Germline CDR1 MDHEN, CDR2 SYDVKM. With 5 bases removed from V and 3 bases from J, the gap between germline ends came to 16 bases. This CDR3 reads CASSAETGQANEKLFF. DNA for the CDR3: TGTGCCAGCAGTGCCGAAACAGGGCAGGCTAATGAAAAACTGTTTTTT. The entire variable domain, with the rest obtained from reference TRBV28 and TRBJ1-4, is as follows: DVKVTQSSRYLVKRTGEKVFLECVQDMDHENMFWYRQDPGLGLRLIYFSYDVKMKEKGDIPEGYSVSREKKERFSLILESASTNQTSMYLCASSAETGQANEKLFFGSGTQLSVL.

The chain is built from TRBV6-1 and TRBJ2-5; D not certain. The CDR3 is made up of 13 amino acids. Germline CDR1 MNHNS, CDR2 SASEGT. With 6 bases removed from V and 5 bases from J, the gap between germline ends came to 13 bases. CDR3 coding DNA: TGTGCCAGCAGCCCCTCTAGGTTGGAGACCCAGTACTTC. Translating gives CASSPSRLETQYF.

The chain joins TRBV13 to TRBJ1-1; D call uncertain. Trimming removed 2 bases at V and 0 bases at J, with 7 bases between. The germline gives CDR1 PRHDT, CDR2 FYEKMQ (reference sequence). This CDR3 has 14 residues. In nucleotides, the CDR3 is TGTGCCAGCAGCTTACGGGAGCTGAACACTGAAGCTTTCTTT. Its protein product is CASSLRELNTEAFF. The entire variable domain, with the rest obtained from reference TRBV13 and TRBJ1-1, is as follows: AAGVIQSPRHLIKEKRETATLKCYPIPRHDTVYWYQQGPGQDPQFLISFYEKMQSDKGSIPDRFSAQQFSDYHSELNMSSLELGDSALYFCASSLRELNTEAFFGQGTRLTVV.

The genes are TRBV2 and TRBJ2-3; no clear D. This CDR3 contains 17 residues. Germline CDR1 is SNHLY and CDR2 is FYNNEI. With 7 bases removed from V and 4 bases from J, the gap between germline ends came to 24 bases. The chain's CDR3 is CASTRSLRSSGPDTQYF. CDR3 DNA: TGTGCCAGCACTCGATCCTTGCGCTCCTCAGGCCCAGATACGCAGTATTTT. The variable domain in full, completed from reference TRBV2 and TRBJ2-3, reads EPEVTQTPSHQVTQMGQEVILRCVPISNHLYFYWYRQILGQKVEFLVSFYNNEISEKSEIFDDQFSVERPDGSNFTLKIRSTKLEDSAMYFCASTRSLRSSGPDTQYFGPGTRLTVL.

The rearrangement joins TRBV28 to TRBJ2-7; 7 nucleotides match TRBD1. The CDR3 contains 14 residues. From germline, CDR1 is MDHEN and CDR2 SYDVKM. V gave up 5 bases and J gave up 6 bases; unmatched junction bases: 10. The CDR3 reads CASSEITTGAEQYF. The CDR3 DNA sequence: TGTGCCAGCAGTGAGATCACAACAGGGGCCGAGCAGTACTTC.

This chain uses TRBV28 with TRBJ1-5; weak D call: TRBD1 (6 bases). Germline-derived CDR1 and CDR2 are MDHEN and SYDVKM. Deletions cut 3 bases from V and 5 bases from J, with 11 bases between. The CDR3 runs to 14 residues. The CDR3 is CASSFGQLHQPQHF. The CDR3 DNA reads TGTGCCAGCAGTTTCGGACAGTTACATCAGCCCCAGCATTTT.

The chain combines TRBV19 with TRBJ1-5; 7 positions match TRBD1. Per the germline V gene, CDR1 is LNHDA and CDR2 is SQIVND (reference sequence). The J segment lost 2 bases and the V segment lost 7 bases, leaving 2 bases of the junction unmatched. This CDR3 is 13 amino acids long. The CDR3 protein is CASNDRGNQPQHF. CDR3 bases: TGTGCCAGTAACGACAGGGGCAATCAGCCCCAGCATTTT.

The chain carries TRBV4-2 and TRBJ2-2; TRBD2 might be the D (6 bases). CDR1 is LGHNA, CDR2 YNFKEQ, per germline. The V end lost 0 bases, the J end lost 4 bases, and 12 bases lay between the germline ends. The CDR3 loop spans 16 amino acids. This chain's CDR3 is CASSQDGGQFTGELFF. The DNA of the CDR3 is TGTGCCAGCAGCCAAGATGGAGGGCAGTTCACCGGGGAGCTGTTTTTT.

The chain employs TRBV9 and TRBJ2-3; D ambiguous. Germline CDR1 reads SGDLS; CDR2 reads YYNGEE. Trimming took 4 bases from V and 2 from J, leaving 11 bases between them. The CDR3 spans 14 residues. Here the CDR3 DNA reads TGTGCCAGCAGCCCTTCTTCCTACACAGATACGCAGTATTTT. It yields the protein CASSPSSYTDTQYF.

This chain joins TRBV28 and TRBJ2-1; the match to TRBD2 covers 14 bases. Germline V gives CDR1 MDHEN, CDR2 SYDVKM. Trimming at V came to 6 bases and at J to 5 bases, leaving 12 bases not matched to a gene. CDR3 length equals 18 residues. The DNA for the CDR3 is TGTGCCAGCAGACCCCCGGGACTAGCGGGAGAAAGGGACAATGAGCAGTTCTTC. Its protein product is CASRPPGLAGERDNEQFF.

The chain links TRBV11-2 to TRBJ2-5; 9 nucleotides match TRBD2. Germline values: CDR1 SGHAT, CDR2 FQNNGV. The V gene end was trimmed by 5 bases and the J gene end by 1 base; junction bases not matched to a gene: 2. This CDR3 spans 14 amino acids. This chain's CDR3 is CASSPTSGQETQYF. In nucleotides, the CDR3 is TGTGCCAGCAGCCCGACTAGCGGCCAAGAGACCCAGTACTTC.

CDR3 DNA: TGTGCCAGCAGCCAGGCCCTGGAGCGGGAGAGGGATGAGCAGTTCTTC. This gives the protein CASSQALERERDEQFF. This chain connects TRBV4-2 to TRBJ2-1; TRBD2 matches 8 bases. This CDR3 spans 16 amino acids. The V gene end was trimmed by 3 bases and the J gene end by 8 bases; junction bases not matched to a gene: 12. In germline, CDR1 is LGHNA, CDR2 YNFKEQ.

The chain is built from TRBV28 and TRBJ1-5; TRBD1 agrees at 9 bases. Trimming removed 6 bases from V and 0 bases from J; junction bases left unmatched: 6. The germline V gene encodes CDR1 MDHEN and CDR2 SYDVKM. This CDR3 is 16 amino acids long. Written as DNA, the CDR3 is TGTGCCAGCAGCTCGGGACAGGGCAATAGCAATCAGCCCCAGCATTTT. Protein: CASSSGQGNSNQPQHF.

The V and J genes are TRBV11-3 and TRBJ2-7; 9 nucleotides agree with TRBD1. The V and J ends lost 4 bases and 3 bases, in that order; junction bases with no gene match: 1. The CDR3 loop spans 13 amino acids. Germline CDR1 SGHNT, CDR2 YENEEA. CDR3 amino acids: CASSSGQGYEQYF. The CDR3 DNA reads TGTGCCAGCAGCTCGGGACAGGGCTACGAGCAGTACTTC.

The genes are TRBV27 and TRBJ2-3, with a possible D match to TRBD2 (6 bases). V lost 5 bases, J lost 5 bases, and 20 bases lay in between. The germline gives CDR1 MNHEY, CDR2 SMNVEV (reference sequence). CDR3 length: 16 amino acids. As DNA, the CDR3 is TGTGCCAGCAGTGGCCCCCCCGGCGGGGAGAAAGATACGCAGTATTTT. It specifies CASSGPPGGEKDTQYF.